This T cell receptor (beta chain) was retrieved from a study of blood T cell repertoires in COVID-19. The wider study: In each case, the material was cDNA or gDNA derived from T cells, B-cell-depleted T cells, or PBMCs.

The authors' processing: Amplified reference gene primers provided the basis for estimating nucleated cell counts. TCRdb keeps only in-frame clones here, not all; method: immunoSEQ multiplex PCR. That table is the source of V, J and clone size, and D and trimming were worked out from the DNA. The repertoire holds about 82,000 clones, with 80% to 90% as singletons. This CDR3 contains 14 residues. Germline lookup yields CDR1 MNHEY and CDR2 SVGEGT. Trimming took 4 bases from V and 9 from J; bases not matched to a gene: 8. This clonotype was obtained from a woman aged 55 to 70 with acute or convalescent COVID-19. The V gene is TRBV6-2 or TRBV6-3, the J gene TRBJ1-2, with 10 nucleotides matching TRBD1. The source material was peripheral blood. CDR3 in DNA: TGTGCCAGCAGTTCATTAGACAGGGGGCAACGCTACACCTTC. Protein product: CASSSLDRGQRYTF.